The next 27 T cell receptor beta chains were all read from a single sample in a study of shared clonotypes between healthy human individuals. The assay was immunoSEQ multiplex PCR, and TCRdb's table has in-frame clones only and misses some. Here the sample spans hundreds of thousands of clones, roughly four fifths being singletons. What was sequenced was PBMCs. Receptors were obtained from a woman aged 35 to 49 in good health. Some clones in this sample may be carry-over from other donors' samples.

This clone was observed a few times. This rearrangement joins TRBV6-6 to TRBJ2-1; 7 bases are shared with TRBD2. This CDR3 has 14 amino acids. Trimming cost V 2 bases and J 7 bases; bases outside gene matches: 5. The germline V gene encodes CDR1 MNHNY and CDR2 SVGAGI (reference sequence). CDR3 DNA sequence: TGTGCCAGCAGTTACCCCGGACTAGAGAATGAGCAGTTCTTC. Amino acids: CASSYPGLENEQFF.

This rearrangement joins TRBV7-3 to TRBJ2-3; 7 bases agree with TRBD2. In germline, CDR1 is SGHTA, CDR2 FQGTGA. CDR3 length: 15 amino acids. Unmatched junction bases numbered 5, after V lost 5 bases and J lost 0 bases. The CDR3 sequence is CASSKLAISTDTQYF. CDR3 in DNA: TGTGCCAGCAGCAAACTAGCGATTAGCACAGATACGCAGTATTTT.

The gene calls are TRBV7-9 and TRBJ2-7; the D is unclear. The germline gives CDR1 SEHNR, CDR2 FQNEAQ (reference sequence). This CDR3 is built from 15 residues. V lost 0 bases and J 0 bases, leaving 9 bases between the germline ends. The CDR3: CASSLAAESSYEQYF. CDR3 bases: TGTGCCAGCAGCTTAGCGGCGGAAAGCTCCTACGAGCAGTACTTC.

This clone was seen once. The sample holds other DNA sequences that translate to the same CDR3. This sequence joins TRBV7-9 and TRBJ1-2; 10 nucleotides match TRBD1. The junction had 12 bases not matched to a gene; V was cut back by 4 bases and J by 7 bases. CDR3 length: 16 amino acids. CDR1 and CDR2 from the germline V gene are SEHNR and FQNEAQ (reference sequence). The CDR3 sequence: CASSYDTATGGGGYTF. DNA for the CDR3: TGTGCCAGCAGCTACGATACCGCGACAGGGGGCGGTGGCTACACCTTC. Full variable domain (missing parts from reference TRBV7-9 and TRBJ1-2): DTGVSQNPRHKITKRGQNVTFRCDPISEHNRLYWYRQTLGQGPEFLTYFQNEAQLEKSRLLSDRFSAERPKGSFSTLEIQRTEQGDSAMYLCASSYDTATGGGGYTFGSGTRLTVV.

The rearrangement uses TRBV10-2 and TRBJ2-2; D ambiguous. CDR1 WSHSY and CDR2 SAAADI come from the germline V gene. Trimming removed 8 bases from V and 1 base from J, with 11 bases in between. The CDR3 covers 14 residues. The CDR3 nucleotides read TGCGCCAGCCAGAGGACGGTGAACACCGGGGAGCTGTTTTTT. It codes for CASQRTVNTGELFF.

The CDR3 DNA is TGTGCCAGCAGATCAGGGGCAGAGACCCAGTACTTC. Translating gives CASRSGAETQYF. The chain uses TRBV2 and TRBJ2-5, with a weak D call TRBD1 (6 bases). Trimming shortened V by 6 bases and J by 4 bases, and 9 bases separated the two germline ends. The CDR3 has 12 amino acids. Germline loops: CDR1 SNHLY, CDR2 FYNNEI.

The chain uses TRBV7-9 and TRBJ1-2, with D tentatively TRBD1 (5 bases). V lost 1 base, J lost 12 bases, and 9 bases lay in between. Germline-derived CDR1 and CDR2 are SEHNR and FQNEAQ (reference sequence). The CDR3 has 11 amino acids. DNA of the CDR3: TGTGCCAGCAGCTTAGTGGGGGAGCACACCTTC. Protein product: CASSLVGEHTF.

V is TRBV6-1 and J is TRBJ2-7, with 10 bases identical to TRBD1. CDR1 and CDR2 (germline): MNHNS, SASEGT. CDR3 length equals 15 residues. V was pared by 3 bases and J by 6 bases, with 8 bases of the junction left unmatched. The CDR3, as DNA: TGTGCCAGCAGTGACCGACAGGGGGCGAGGGGCGAGCAGTACTTC. As protein: CASSDRQGARGEQYF.

This chain uses TRBV15 with TRBJ2-1; 10 bases are a match to TRBD2. The CDR3 is 16 residues long. The V and J ends lost 1 base and 9 bases, in that order; junction bases with no gene match: 9. Per the germline V gene, CDR1 is LNHNV and CDR2 is YYDKDF (reference sequence). The CDR3 DNA sequence: TGTGCCACCAGCAGAGGCGAGCGGGAGGGCCTTGGTGAGCAGTTCTTC. It is translated as CATSRGEREGLGEQFF.

In nucleotides, the CDR3 is TGTGCCTGGGGATGGGTCCCGGCAGGAAGCAATGAGCAGTTCTTC. It yields the protein CAWGWVPAGSNEQFF. The V call is TRBV30, the J call TRBJ2-1; D remains unclear. V dropped 5 bases and J dropped 6 bases, with 20 bases sitting between them. Looked up from germline, CDR1 is GTSNPN and CDR2 is SVGIG (reference sequence). The CDR3 runs 15 residues.

This clone was observed a handful of times. The chain employs TRBV7-8 and TRBJ1-5, with a possible D match to TRBD1 (5 bases). Germline-derived CDR1 and CDR2 are SGHVS and FQNEAQ. With 5 bases removed from V and 6 bases from J, the gap between germline ends came to 14 bases. The CDR3 covers 14 residues. The chain's CDR3 is CASSLTGRGQPQHF. The DNA for the CDR3 is TGTGCCAGCAGCCTAACCGGGAGGGGTCAGCCCCAGCATTTT.

This clone was picked up a small number of times. The chain recombines TRBV15 with TRBJ1-2; D is possibly TRBD1 (6 bases). CDR3 length: 15 amino acids. The germline CDR1 and CDR2 sequences are LNHNV and YYDKDF (reference sequence). Trimming pared 4 bases from V and 8 bases from J, leaving 20 bases between. This CDR3 reads CATSTRTAPEMGYTF. The CDR3 DNA reads as TGTGCCACCAGCACGAGGACAGCCCCGGAGATGGGCTACACCTTC.

This clone has just a few counts. The chain recombines TRBV2 with TRBJ1-5; the D is unclear. Germline CDR1 is SNHLY and CDR2 is FYNNEI. The ends were cut back, 4 bases at V and 0 bases at J, with 7 bases in the middle. The CDR3 totals 14 residues. In DNA form, the CDR3 reads TGTGCCAGCAGTGTTAGAGTTAGCAATCAGCCCCAGCATTTT. It is translated as CASSVRVSNQPQHF.

The chain combines TRBV7-9 with TRBJ1-2; TRBD1 matches 9 bases. V shed 4 bases and J 3 bases; nucleotides not matched to a gene: 12. Germline loops: CDR1 SEHNR, CDR2 FQNEAQ (reference sequence). The length of the CDR3 is 17 residues. CDR3 in amino acids: CASSSGGKGQGYYGYTF. In DNA, the CDR3 is TGTGCCAGCAGCTCCGGCGGCAAGGGACAGGGCTACTATGGCTACACCTTC.

The chain joins TRBV15 to TRBJ2-7; 7 nucleotides align to TRBD2. Germline V lookup: CDR1 LNHNV, CDR2 YYDKDF (reference sequence). The CDR3 contains 19 residues. Trimming cost V 0 bases and J 3 bases; bases outside gene matches: 17. The CDR3: CATSRDVKRWREWGYEQYF. CDR3 sequence (DNA): TGTGCCACCAGCAGAGATGTTAAGAGATGGCGGGAGTGGGGCTACGAGCAGTACTTC. Full variable domain (missing parts from reference TRBV15 and TRBJ2-7): DAMVIQNPRYQVTQFGKPVTLSCSQTLNHNVMYWYQQKSSQAPKLLFHYYDKDFNNEADTPDNFQSRRPNTSFCFLDIRSPGLGDTAMYLCATSRDVKRWREWGYEQYFGPGTRLTVT.

CDR3 region: CASSHPPTSRHTEAFF. Here the CDR3 DNA reads TGCGCCAGCAGCCATCCCCCCACCAGTCGTCACACTGAAGCTTTCTTT. The rearrangement uses TRBV4-1 and TRBJ1-1, with unresolved D. The V gene lost 3 bases and the J gene lost 3 bases, with 17 bases spanning the gap. Per the germline V gene, CDR1 is MGHRA and CDR2 is YSYEKL. The length of the CDR3 is 16 residues.

The chain couples TRBV7-9 to TRBJ2-5, with 7 bases lining up with TRBD2. The CDR3 is made up of 15 amino acids. Germline CDR1 reads SEHNR; CDR2 reads FQNEAQ (reference sequence). Trimming at V came to 5 bases and at J to 6 bases, leaving 12 bases not matched to a gene. The CDR3 DNA reads as TGTGCCAGCAGCCTGGTGGGGGGGAACGGAAAGACCCAGTACTTC. As protein: CASSLVGGNGKTQYF.

This rearrangement joins TRBV30 to TRBJ1-4; tentatively, D is TRBD1 (5 bases). Between the trimmed V and J ends, which lost 1 base and 7 bases, there was a span of 7 bases. The CDR3 covers 12 residues. Germline V CDR1 and CDR2: GTSNPN, SVGIG (reference sequence). The CDR3 protein is CAWSGGGEKLFF. The CDR3 nucleotides read TGTGCCTGGAGTGGTGGGGGTGAAAAACTGTTTTTT.

DNA of the CDR3: TGTGCCAGCAGCCCCAGGGGGGACGAGCAGTACTTC. It is translated as CASSPRGDEQYF. The V and J genes are TRBV9 and TRBJ2-7; D is perhaps TRBD1 (7 bases). The length of the CDR3 is 12 residues. V was shortened by 4 bases and J by 5 bases, with 10 bases between the two germline ends. Germline V gene sequence: CDR1 SGDLS, CDR2 YYNGEE.

The chain links TRBV28 to TRBJ2-7, with D unresolved. Trimming stripped 5 bases from V and 3 bases from J, with 8 bases between. The CDR3 has 12 residues. Germline V CDR1 and CDR2: MDHEN, SYDVKM. The CDR3 region has the DNA TGTGCCAGCAGTGCCGACGTCTACGAGCAGTACTTC. Protein: CASSADVYEQYF.

This chain uses TRBV27 with TRBJ2-3; perhaps TRBD1 as D (6 bases). CDR1 is MNHEY, CDR2 SMNVEV, per germline (reference sequence). This CDR3 comprises 13 residues. V shed 5 bases and J shed 11 bases, with 17 bases lying between them. CDR3 nucleotide sequence: TGTGCCAGCAGTGTAACCGGGACAAGCAAGCAGTATTTT. This encodes CASSVTGTSKQYF.

A few counts support this clone. The DNA for the CDR3 is TGCGCCAGCAGCTTGGTGGCGGGAGAGGTAGAGACCCAGTACTTC. This codes for CASSLVAGEVETQYF. The rearrangement joins TRBV5-1 to TRBJ2-5; 7 bases align to TRBD2. CDR3 size: 15 residues. V lost 0 bases, J lost 4 bases, and 6 bases stayed unmatched. The germline V gene has CDR1 SGHRS and CDR2 YFSETQ.

This chain links TRBV28 with TRBJ2-5, with D possibly being TRBD1 (5 bases). The CDR3 has 14 residues. The V end was cut by 2 bases, the J end by 14 bases, with 21 bases between. Germline CDR1 is MDHEN and CDR2 is SYDVKM. The CDR3 nucleotides read TGTGCCAGCAGTTTAAAATCATCAGTCAGGGATAGATACTTC. Translating it yields CASSLKSSVRDRYF.

Here the CDR3 reads CASRPGQNSYEQYF. CDR3 nucleotide sequence: TGTGCCAGCAGACCGGGACAGAACTCCTACGAGCAGTACTTC. The chain joins TRBV6-6 to TRBJ2-7; 7 bases match TRBD1. After removal of 6 bases from V and 0 bases from J, the junction contained 5 bases not matched to a gene. CDR3 length: 14 amino acids. Germline loops: CDR1 MNHNY, CDR2 SVGAGI (reference sequence).

This sequence joins TRBV6-6 and TRBJ2-7, with TRBD1 matching 8 bases. With 10 bases clipped from V and 2 bases from J, the junction kept 7 bases outside the gene matches. This CDR3 region has 13 residues. From germline, CDR1 is MNHNY and CDR2 SVGAGI (reference sequence). The CDR3 DNA reads as TGTGCCACCTCCCGGGACAGGACCTACGAGCAGTACTTC. This gives the protein CATSRDRTYEQYF.

In this sample, this clone turned up a few times. Other DNA sequences in the same sample also yield this CDR3. The J gene is TRBJ2-7, the V gene TRBV19; 9 bases fit TRBD2. J was trimmed by 2 bases and V by 1 base; bases with no gene match: 3. The CDR3 totals 15 residues. The V gene's germline CDR1 is LNHDA and CDR2 SQIVND (reference sequence). As DNA, the CDR3 is TGTGCCAGTAGTATAGGGCTAGCGGGAACCTACGAGCAGTACTTC. Its translation: CASSIGLAGTYEQYF.

For this clone: With a far larger clone one base away, a read error is the likely cause. The chain uses TRBV25-1 and TRBJ1-5; D uncertain. Germline V gene data show CDR1 as MGHDK and CDR2 as SYGVNS. The CDR3 covers 15 residues. CDR3 residues: CVSSPSVGSNQPQHF. The CDR3 bases are TGTGTCAGCAGCCCATCCGTGGGGAGCAATCAGCCCCAGCATTTT.